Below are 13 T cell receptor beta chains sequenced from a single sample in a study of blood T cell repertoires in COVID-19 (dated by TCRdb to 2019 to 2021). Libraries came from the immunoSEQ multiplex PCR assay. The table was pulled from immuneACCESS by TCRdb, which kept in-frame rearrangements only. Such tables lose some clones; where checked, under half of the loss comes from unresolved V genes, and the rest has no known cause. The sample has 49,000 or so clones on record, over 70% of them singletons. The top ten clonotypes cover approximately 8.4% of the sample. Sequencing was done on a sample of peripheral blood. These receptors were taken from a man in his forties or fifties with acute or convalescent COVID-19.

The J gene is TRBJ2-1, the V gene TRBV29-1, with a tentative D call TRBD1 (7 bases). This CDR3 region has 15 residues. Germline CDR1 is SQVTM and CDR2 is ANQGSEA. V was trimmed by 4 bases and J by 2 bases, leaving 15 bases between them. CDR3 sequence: CSVGGGDRAYNEQFF. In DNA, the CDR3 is TGCAGCGTTGGGGGAGGAGACAGGGCCTACAATGAGCAGTTCTTC.

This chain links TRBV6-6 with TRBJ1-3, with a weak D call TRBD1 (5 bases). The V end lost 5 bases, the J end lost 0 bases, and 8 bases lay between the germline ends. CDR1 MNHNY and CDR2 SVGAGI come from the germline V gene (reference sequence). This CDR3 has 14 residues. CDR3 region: CASSDSFSGNTIYF. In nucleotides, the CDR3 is TGTGCCAGCAGTGACAGCTTCTCTGGAAACACCATATATTTT.

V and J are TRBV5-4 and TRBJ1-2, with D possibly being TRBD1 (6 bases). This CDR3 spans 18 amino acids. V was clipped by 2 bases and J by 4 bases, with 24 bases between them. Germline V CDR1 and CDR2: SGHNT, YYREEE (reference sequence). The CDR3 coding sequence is TGTGCCAGCAGCTTCCTGGTCTTCGTACAGGGCCATGGCTATGGCTACACCTTC. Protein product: CASSFLVFVQGHGYGYTF.

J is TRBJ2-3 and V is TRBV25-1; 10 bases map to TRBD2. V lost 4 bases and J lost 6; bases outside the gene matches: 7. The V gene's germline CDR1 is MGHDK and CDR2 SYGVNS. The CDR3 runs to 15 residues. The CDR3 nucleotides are TGTGCCAGCAGTGGGACTAGCGGCTTACCGGATACGCAGTATTTT. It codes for CASSGTSGLPDTQYF. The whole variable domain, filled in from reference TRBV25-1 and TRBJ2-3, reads EADIYQTPRYLVIGTGKKITLECSQTMGHDKMYWYQQDPGMELHLIHYSYGVNSTEKGDLSSESTVSRIRTEHFPLTLESARPSHTSQYLCASSGTSGLPDTQYFGPGTRLTVL.

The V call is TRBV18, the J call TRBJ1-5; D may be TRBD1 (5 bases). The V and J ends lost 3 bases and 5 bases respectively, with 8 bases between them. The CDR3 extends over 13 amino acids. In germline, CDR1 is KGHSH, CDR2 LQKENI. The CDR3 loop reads CASSPGGDQPQHF. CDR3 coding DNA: TGTGCCAGCTCACCGGGAGGGGATCAGCCCCAGCATTTT.

CDR3 sequence (DNA): TGTGCCAGCAGCTTAGGACTAGCCCAAGATACGCAGTATTTT. Its protein is CASSLGLAQDTQYF. V gene TRBV11-2 combines with J gene TRBJ2-3; TRBD2 matches 7 bases. This CDR3 region has 14 residues. Germline V lookup: CDR1 SGHAT, CDR2 FQNNGV. Germline trimming cut 1 base from V and 5 bases from J; bases unmatched to any gene: 3.

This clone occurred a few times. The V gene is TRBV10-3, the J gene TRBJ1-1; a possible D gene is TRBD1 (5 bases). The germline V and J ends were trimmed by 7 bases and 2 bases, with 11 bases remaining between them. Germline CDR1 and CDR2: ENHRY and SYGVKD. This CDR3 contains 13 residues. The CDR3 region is CAIKTASNTEAFF. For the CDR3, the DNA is TGTGCCATCAAGACAGCCTCTAACACTGAAGCTTTCTTT.

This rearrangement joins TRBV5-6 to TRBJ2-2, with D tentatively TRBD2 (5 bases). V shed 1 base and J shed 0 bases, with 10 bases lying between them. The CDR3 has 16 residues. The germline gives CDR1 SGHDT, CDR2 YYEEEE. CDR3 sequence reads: CASSLWETSNTGELFF. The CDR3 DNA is TGTGCCAGCAGCTTGTGGGAGACATCGAACACCGGGGAGCTGTTTTTT.

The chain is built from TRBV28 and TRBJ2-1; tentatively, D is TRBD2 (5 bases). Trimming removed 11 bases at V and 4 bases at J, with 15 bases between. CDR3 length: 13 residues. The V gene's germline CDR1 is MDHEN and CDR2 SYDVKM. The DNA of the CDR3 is TGTGCCCTAGGAGGTTCGAGGTACAATGAGCAGTTCTTC. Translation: CALGGSRYNEQFF.

CDR3 sequence (DNA): TGCGCCAGCAGCCCGTCCGGCGGGGGCAACGAGCAGTACTTC. Residues: CASSPSGGGNEQYF. V and J are TRBV5-1 and TRBJ2-7, with a weak D call TRBD2 (7 bases). The germline V gene encodes CDR1 SGHRS and CDR2 YFSETQ. The CDR3 contains 14 residues. V lost 4 bases, J lost 5 bases, and 16 bases lay in between.

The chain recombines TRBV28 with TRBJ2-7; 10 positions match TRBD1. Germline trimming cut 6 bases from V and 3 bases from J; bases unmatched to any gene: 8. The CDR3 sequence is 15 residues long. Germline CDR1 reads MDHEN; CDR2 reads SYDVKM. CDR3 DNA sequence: TGTGCCAGCAGCCCAGGGACAGGGGAACTCTACGAGCAGTACTTC. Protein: CASSPGTGELYEQYF.

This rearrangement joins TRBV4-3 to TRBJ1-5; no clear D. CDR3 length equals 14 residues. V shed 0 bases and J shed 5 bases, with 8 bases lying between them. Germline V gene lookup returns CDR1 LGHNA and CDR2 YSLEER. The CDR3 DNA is TGCGCCAGCAGCCAAGATCTTTCGGATCAGCCCCAGCATTTT. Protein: CASSQDLSDQPQHF.

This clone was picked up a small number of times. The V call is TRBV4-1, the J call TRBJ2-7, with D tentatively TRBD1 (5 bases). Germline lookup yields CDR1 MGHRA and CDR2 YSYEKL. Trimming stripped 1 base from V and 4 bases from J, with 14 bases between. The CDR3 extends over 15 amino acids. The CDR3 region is CASSQGTRTLYEQYF. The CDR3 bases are TGCGCCAGCAGCCAAGGGACACGGACCCTATACGAGCAGTACTTC.